The 12 T cell receptor beta chains in this list originate from one sample, sequenced in a study of cytomegalovirus exposure and HLA in healthy donors. Produced via immunoSEQ multiplex PCR; TCRdb's table is partial and in-frame only. The sample holds roughly 180,000 clones, more than 75% seen once. Sample: PBMCs. These receptors originate from a young man in good health and CMV-seropositive.

In this sample, this clone turned up a few times. V usage is TRBV27 and J usage is TRBJ2-2; no clear D gene. CDR3 length equals 15 residues. The V end was cut by 6 bases, the J end by 1 base, with 12 bases between. The germline CDR1 and CDR2 sequences are MNHEY and SMNVEV (reference sequence). CDR3 amino acids: CASSSRLMNTGELFF. The CDR3, as DNA: TGTGCCAGCAGCAGCAGGTTGATGAACACCGGGGAGCTGTTTTTT.

The V and J genes are TRBV18 and TRBJ2-7, with D perhaps matching TRBD1 (7 bases). The V end lost 3 bases, the J end lost 3 bases, and 15 bases lay between the germline ends. Germline V CDR1 and CDR2: KGHSH, LQKENI. This CDR3 is built from 15 residues. The CDR3 is CASSPKTGRIYEQYF. Written as DNA, the CDR3 is TGTGCCAGCTCACCGAAGACAGGGAGGATCTACGAGCAGTACTTC.

The chain links TRBV30 to TRBJ2-3; D remains unclear. V lost 1 base to trimming and J lost 2 bases, with 7 bases between them. The CDR3 consists of 13 residues. CDR1 is GTSNPN and CDR2 is SVGIG in the germline V gene (reference sequence). CDR3 nucleotide sequence: TGTGCCTGGAGTGGGGGATACACAGATACGCAGTATTTT. Translated, it gives CAWSGGYTDTQYF.

The V and J genes are TRBV19 and TRBJ1-1; 10 bases align to TRBD1. The J segment lost 13 bases and the V segment lost 2 bases, leaving 4 bases of the junction unmatched. The CDR3 has 12 residues. The germline V gene has CDR1 LNHDA and CDR2 SQIVND (reference sequence). The CDR3 coding sequence is TGTGCCAGTAGTATACCGGGACAGGGGATTTTCTTT. Residues: CASSIPGQGIFF.

V usage is TRBV5-6 and J usage is TRBJ2-7, with 8 nucleotides matching TRBD2. The CDR3 loop spans 17 amino acids. Germline-derived CDR1 and CDR2 are SGHDT and YYEEEE. Trimming removed 0 bases from V and 1 base from J; junction bases left unmatched: 9. DNA for the CDR3: TGTGCCAGCAGCTTGGTTACGGCTAGCGGGTCTTCCTACGAGCAGTACTTC. Protein: CASSLVTASGSSYEQYF.

This sequence joins TRBV7-2 and TRBJ2-1, with TRBD2 matching 13 bases. The CDR3 totals 18 residues. The J segment lost 9 bases and the V segment lost 2 bases, leaving 13 bases of the junction unmatched. In germline, CDR1 is SGHTA, CDR2 FQGNSA. The CDR3 reads CASSLLPPGLAGMGEQFF. The DNA for the CDR3 is TGTGCCAGCAGCTTACTTCCCCCGGGACTAGCGGGAATGGGTGAGCAGTTCTTC.

V and J are TRBV6-1 and TRBJ2-1; D gene ambiguous. Germline lookup yields CDR1 MNHNS and CDR2 SASEGT. Trimming took off 4 bases at V and 9 bases at J, with 10 bases between the two ends. The CDR3 has 12 amino acids. The CDR3 sequence: CASSGEAIEQFF. The CDR3 DNA reads TGTGCCAGCAGTGGAGAGGCGATTGAGCAGTTCTTC.

The chain links TRBV4-1 to TRBJ1-5, with D perhaps TRBD1 (6 bases). Looked up from germline, CDR1 is MGHRA and CDR2 is YSYEKL. Trimming shortened V by 0 bases and J by 6 bases, and 15 bases separated the two germline ends. The CDR3 spans 16 residues. CDR3 in amino acids: CASSQDAAQGGQPQHF. Written as DNA, the CDR3 is TGCGCCAGCAGCCAAGATGCGGCCCAAGGGGGTCAGCCCCAGCATTTT.

The chain links TRBV27 to TRBJ1-5, with no clear D. Deletions cut 3 bases from V and 1 base from J, with 10 bases between. In germline, CDR1 is MNHEY, CDR2 SMNVEV (reference sequence). This CDR3 has 15 residues. The CDR3 DNA reads as TGTGCCAGCAGTTTCTTATACGGGAGCAATCAGCCCCAGCATTTT. This sequence encodes CASSFLYGSNQPQHF.

This clone showed up just a few times. This chain joins TRBV7-2 and TRBJ2-3, with 8 bases matching TRBD1. Unmatched junction bases numbered 8, after V lost 5 bases and J lost 1 base. Looked up from germline, CDR1 is SGHTA and CDR2 is FQGNSA. The CDR3 has 16 residues. In DNA form, the CDR3 reads TGTGCCAGCAGCCTGAGCCGGACAGGGCGCACAGATACGCAGTATTTT. It specifies CASSLSRTGRTDTQYF.

The rearrangement uses TRBV5-1 and TRBJ2-3; 8 bases map to TRBD2. The CDR3 is made up of 15 amino acids. After removal of 0 bases from V and 4 bases from J, the junction contained 4 bases not matched to a gene. Germline V gives CDR1 SGHRS, CDR2 YFSETQ. The CDR3 sequence is CASSLAGGPPDTQYF. DNA for the CDR3: TGCGCCAGCAGCTTGGCGGGGGGGCCTCCAGATACGCAGTATTTT.

This sequence joins TRBV28 and TRBJ2-7, with D possibly being TRBD1 (5 bases). V was pared by 0 bases and J by 2 bases, with 11 bases between. The CDR3 sequence is 15 residues long. Germline CDR1 reads MDHEN; CDR2 reads SYDVKM. The CDR3 DNA sequence: TGTGCCAGCAGTTTATGGGATTCAGGGACCTACGAGCAGTACTTC. Translated: CASSLWDSGTYEQYF.